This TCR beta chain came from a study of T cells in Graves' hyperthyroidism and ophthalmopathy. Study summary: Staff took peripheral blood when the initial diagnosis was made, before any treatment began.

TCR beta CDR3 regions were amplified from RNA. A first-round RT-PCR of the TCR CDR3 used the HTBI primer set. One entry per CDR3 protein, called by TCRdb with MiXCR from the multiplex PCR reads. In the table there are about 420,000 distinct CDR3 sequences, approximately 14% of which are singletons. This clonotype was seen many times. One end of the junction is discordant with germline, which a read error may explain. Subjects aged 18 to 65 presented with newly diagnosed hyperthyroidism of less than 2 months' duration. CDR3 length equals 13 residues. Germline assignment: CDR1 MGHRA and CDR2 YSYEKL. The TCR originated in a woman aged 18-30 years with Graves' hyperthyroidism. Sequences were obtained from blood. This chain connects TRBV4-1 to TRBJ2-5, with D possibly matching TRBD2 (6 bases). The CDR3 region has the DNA TGTGCCTCCTCTCAGGGAGGCCAAGAGACCCAGTACTTC. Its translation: CASSQGGQETQYF.